This TCR beta chain comes out of a study of shared clonotypes between healthy human individuals. Each subset's genomic DNA was shared equally among a number of immunoSEQ plates. Produced via immunoSEQ multiplex PCR; TCRdb's table is partial and in-frame only. The profile shows more than 2,000,000 clones, approximately 95% of them singletons. This clone has a single count. This same CDR3 is encoded by further DNA sequences in the sample. V was pared by 0 bases and J by 6 bases, with 13 bases between. The CDR3 length is 15 residues. The germline CDR1 and CDR2 sequences are MGHRA and YSYEKL. Source material: naive CD4+ T cells from PBMCs. Subset noted: CD45RA+ positively selected. The V and J genes are TRBV4-1 and TRBJ2-3, with D perhaps TRBD1 (6 bases). This TCR derives from a man aged 18-30 years in good health. Some clones in this sample may be carry-over from other donors' samples. CDR3 nucleotide sequence: TGCGCCAGCAGCCAAGAGGGGGCGGGTACGGATACGCAGTATTTT. Protein sequence: CASSQEGAGTDTQYF.